The 20 T cell receptor beta chains below come from one sample, sequenced in a study of Graves' ophthalmopathy and Graves' hyperthyroidism. Amplifying from RNA transcripts, the study obtained TCR beta CDR3 regions. Amplification began with first-round RT-PCR using HTBI primers, then second-round multiplex PCR was performed. MiXCR was run by TCRdb on the multiplex PCR reads, yielding one entry per CDR3 protein. The sample lists over a million distinct CDR3 sequences; around a third were seen once. The sample comprised peripheral blood or thyroid tissue (not recorded which). Receptors originate from an adult man with Graves' hyperthyroidism.

Comments on this clonotype: With a much larger clone just one base away, this may be a read error. This chain joins TRBV15 and TRBJ2-5, with 10 bases aligning to TRBD2. The germline V gene encodes CDR1 LNHNV and CDR2 YYDKDF (reference sequence). V was clipped by 5 bases and J by 2 bases; unmatched bases: 8. The CDR3 runs 16 residues. This CDR3 is CATSGGLAELQETQYF. CDR3 nucleotide sequence: TGTGCCACCAGCGGCGGACTAGCGGAACTTCAAGAGACCCAGTACTTC.

This clonotype has just a few counts. J is TRBJ1-4 and V is TRBV12-3 or TRBV12-4, with 12 bases aligning to TRBD1. This CDR3 has 15 amino acids. V lost 4 bases, J lost 6 bases, and 3 bases stayed unmatched. CDR3 amino acids: CASSYRDRGHEKLFF. CDR3 DNA sequence: TGTGCCAGCAGTTACCGGGACAGGGGGCATGAAAAACTGTTTTTT.

In this sample, this clonotype turned up many times. This sequence joins TRBV9 and TRBJ1-3; D ambiguous. Trimming took off 0 bases at V and 0 bases at J, with 4 bases between the two ends. Germline CDR1 SGDLS, CDR2 YYNGEE. This CDR3 comprises 14 residues. CDR3 sequence: CASSVAHSGNTIYF. The DNA of the CDR3 is TGTGCCAGCAGCGTAGCCCACTCTGGAAACACCATATATTTT.

About this clonotype: Since no conserved phenylalanine or tryptophan closes the CDR3, a read error is the likely cause. The chain uses TRBV12-3 or TRBV12-4 and TRBJ1-6; D remains ambiguous. The CDR3 extends over 14 amino acids. V shed 6 bases and J shed 6 bases, with 12 bases lying between them. CDR3 loop: CASSLQRPNSPLHL. Here the CDR3 DNA reads TGTGCCAGCAGCCTACAGAGACCTAATTCACCCCTCCACCTT.

The chain is built from TRBV25-1 and TRBJ1-1; no clear D gene. In germline, CDR1 is MGHDK, CDR2 SYGVNS. The CDR3 length is 12 residues. Trimming removed 5 bases at V and 4 bases at J, with 8 bases between. The CDR3 loop reads CASSTAATEAFF. Here the CDR3 DNA reads TGTGCCAGCAGTACAGCGGCCACTGAAGCTTTCTTT.

The V gene is TRBV28, the J gene TRBJ1-2, with 9 nucleotides matching TRBD1. Germline trimming cut 2 bases from V and 8 bases from J; bases unmatched to any gene: 15. Germline CDR1 reads MDHEN; CDR2 reads SYDVKM. CDR3 length: 17 residues. This CDR3 reads CASSLESPRDRVDGYTF. DNA of the CDR3: TGTGCCAGCAGTTTAGAATCTCCCCGGGACAGGGTGGACGGCTACACCTTC.

At least ten counts were recorded for this clonotype. The chain is built from TRBV20-1 and TRBJ2-7; 7 positions agree with TRBD1. Germline CDR1 is DFQATT and CDR2 is SNEGSKA (reference sequence). The CDR3 has 14 amino acids. V trimming: 0 bases; J trimming: 2 bases; junction bases outside the gene matches: 4. Written as DNA, the CDR3 is TGCAGTGCTAGAGAGACAGGGCGCCCCTACGAGCAGTACTTC. Protein product: CSARETGRPYEQYF.

This clonotype appeared a few times. The V gene is TRBV6-6, the J gene TRBJ1-1; unclear D gene. This CDR3 contains 13 residues. The V end was cut by 7 bases, the J end by 6 bases, with 15 bases between. Germline lookup yields CDR1 MNHNY and CDR2 SVGAGI (reference sequence). For the CDR3, the DNA is TGTGCCAGCACGTCGGTGGCTGGGGCTGAAGCTTTCTTT. This translates into CASTSVAGAEAFF.

The CDR3 DNA reads TGTGCCAGCAGTGAGACAGGGGGGCCTTGGGAGACCCAGTACTTC. It codes for CASSETGGPWETQYF. The chain has TRBV7-7 and TRBJ2-5, with TRBD1 matching over 9 bases. Germline assignment: CDR1 SSHAT and CDR2 FNYEAQ (reference sequence). The CDR3 sequence is 15 residues long. V lost 6 bases to trimming and J lost 5 bases; unmatched junction nucleotides: 10.

The chain recombines TRBV20-1 with TRBJ2-5, with a tentative D call TRBD2 (6 bases). Germline CDR1 DFQATT, CDR2 SNEGSKA (reference sequence). The CDR3 is 14 amino acids. V lost 5 bases and J 5 bases, leaving 18 bases between the germline ends. CDR3 nucleotides: TGCAGTGCTGGAGGGGCGGCCCCCGTGGAGACCCAGTACTTC. Encoded protein: CSAGGAAPVETQYF.

The sample holds many counts of this clonotype. The chain recombines TRBV12-3 or TRBV12-4 with TRBJ2-5; weak D call: TRBD1 (6 bases). V was shortened by 6 bases and J by 5 bases, with 16 bases between the two germline ends. The CDR3 runs 14 residues. The CDR3 loop reads CASSTSGVGETQYF. The DNA of the CDR3 is TGTGCCAGCAGCACGTCAGGGGTAGGGGAGACCCAGTACTTC.

This clonotype was counted between two and nine times. V is TRBV10-2 and J is TRBJ2-7, with unresolved D. Germline V gene sequence: CDR1 WSHSY, CDR2 SAAADI. This CDR3 is 16 amino acids long. The ends were cut back, 6 bases at V and 6 bases at J, with 24 bases in the middle. The CDR3 sequence is CASSATTWSSSPEQYF. The CDR3, as DNA: TGCGCCAGCAGCGCCACAACCTGGTCTTCGAGTCCCGAGCAGTACTTC.

For this clonotype: At one end the junction does not follow the germline gene, possibly because of a read error. The chain employs TRBV2 and TRBJ2-7, with D perhaps TRBD2 (5 bases). This CDR3 comprises 13 residues. Germline-derived CDR1 and CDR2 are SNHLY and FYNNEI. CDR3 nucleotide sequence: TGTGCTGCCAGTCTACTCGGGATCTACGAGCAGTGCTTC. Translating gives CAASLLGIYEQCF.

This clonotype came up a few times. The J gene is TRBJ1-5, the V gene TRBV5-5; 10 bases agree with TRBD1. The CDR3 totals 18 residues. Germline V lookup: CDR1 SGHKS, CDR2 YYEKEE (reference sequence). V lost 3 bases, J lost 1 base, and 10 bases stayed unmatched. This chain's CDR3 is CASSWTGGASSSNQPQHF. The CDR3 coding sequence is TGTGCCAGCAGCTGGACAGGGGGTGCGTCATCGAGCAATCAGCCCCAGCATTTT.

The genes are TRBV19 and TRBJ1-2; D is possibly TRBD1 (6 bases). CDR3 size: 13 residues. The germline gives CDR1 LNHDA, CDR2 SQIVND (reference sequence). The germline V and J ends were trimmed by 7 bases and 8 bases, with 17 bases remaining between them. CDR3 in amino acids: CASKGHANGGYTF. CDR3 DNA: TGTGCCAGTAAGGGACACGCGAATGGGGGCTACACCTTC.

This clonotype has just a few counts. V is TRBV12-3 or TRBV12-4 and J is TRBJ1-1; D is perhaps TRBD1 (5 bases). With 3 bases removed from V and 8 bases from J, the gap between germline ends came to 19 bases. This CDR3 has 15 residues. DNA of the CDR3: TGTGCCAGCAGTTTCAGGCTGGGGCGGATTTCAGAAGCTTTCTTT. Translating gives CASSFRLGRISEAFF.

This clonotype was counted a few times. V gene TRBV29-1 combines with J gene TRBJ1-1; tentatively, D is TRBD1 (5 bases). Trimming removed 4 bases at V and 0 bases at J, with 9 bases between. The CDR3 has 13 amino acids. Germline CDR1 SQVTM, CDR2 ANQGSEA. The CDR3 sequence: CSVVGGLNTEAFF. The CDR3 DNA reads as TGCAGCGTTGTCGGGGGTCTGAACACTGAAGCTTTCTTT.

This clonotype appeared a single time. The chain recombines TRBV20-1 with TRBJ2-5; the match to TRBD1 covers 8 bases. This CDR3 spans 15 amino acids. The germline V gene encodes CDR1 DFQATT and CDR2 SNEGSKA (reference sequence). V lost 1 base to trimming and J lost 5 bases; unmatched junction nucleotides: 9. The CDR3 coding sequence is TGCAGTGCTAGAGCGTCAGGGGGCGGGCCGGAGACCCAGTACTTC. This gives the protein CSARASGGGPETQYF.

This sequence joins TRBV9 and TRBJ2-5, with TRBD1 matching over 7 bases. The germline gives CDR1 SGDLS, CDR2 YYNGEE. The CDR3 is 15 amino acids. The V gene end was trimmed by 2 bases and the J gene end by 5 bases; junction bases not matched to a gene: 9. The CDR3: CASSVRQGQMETQYF. CDR3 DNA: TGTGCCAGCAGCGTCCGACAGGGACAAATGGAGACCCAGTACTTC.

This clonotype occurred many times. The rearrangement uses TRBV24-1 and TRBJ2-5, with TRBD2 as a possible D gene (5 bases). The CDR3 loop spans 12 amino acids. V lost 6 bases to trimming and J lost 8 bases, with 12 bases between them. Germline V gene sequence: CDR1 KGHDR, CDR2 SFDVKD. DNA for the CDR3: TGTGCCACCAGTCTCCGGGGTGGCACCCAGTACTTC. This encodes CATSLRGGTQYF.